The present TCR beta chain was sequenced within a study of shared clonotypes between healthy human individuals. The study, taken as a whole, reports: It was observed that about 5% of naive CD4 clonotypes were shared across a handful of donors.

Germline V gives CDR1 LNHDA, CDR2 SQIVND (reference sequence). Trimming shortened V by 5 bases and J by 3 bases, and 11 bases separated the two germline ends. This CDR3 comprises 14 residues. Only in-frame clones appear in the TCRdb table, and some are missing; sequencing was by immunoSEQ multiplex PCR. The table records 650,000 to 750,000 clones, approximately 79% of them present only once. About this clone itself: The antigen remains undetermined.

This chain connects TRBV19 to TRBJ1-3; D ambiguous. The sequence derives from a woman aged 25 to 39 in good health. The material sequenced was memory CD4+ T cells sorted from blood. Sample subset: CD45RA-negative fraction. The CDR3 DNA reads TGTGCCAGTAGTGTTGGGATGCTTGGAAACACCATATATTTT. Protein sequence: CASSVGMLGNTIYF.